The clone carrying this TCR beta chain occurred a few times. What it recognizes is unknown. The data stem from a study of cytomegalovirus exposure and HLA in healthy donors. Study context: An earlier analysis identified 100 million to 130 million unique TCR beta sequences in some 180 million T cells. Study-wide findings and caveats: A later analysis by the authors found several of the most significant clusters apparently linked to common viral pathogens. TCR beta chains associated with HLA were, in a later analysis, more clonally expanded than equally common others.

With V trimmed by 4 bases and J by 8 bases, 14 bases remained unmatched. Germline V gives CDR1 SGHDT, CDR2 YYEEEE. This CDR3 comprises 15 residues. PCR involved 60 Vbeta and 13 Jbeta primers. The repertoire was sequenced with immunoSEQ multiplex PCR; TCRdb's copy has only in-frame clones and lacks some. Of under 130,000 clones listed, roughly 15% are singletons. V usage is TRBV5-6 and J usage is TRBJ1-2, with 7 nucleotides matching TRBD1. Sequencing was done on a sample of PBMCs. This clonotype was sampled from a female donor in good health and CMV-seronegative. The CDR3 DNA reads TGTGCCAGCAGCCATGCCGGGACAGTGTCGGTCGGCTACACCTTC. Amino acids: CASSHAGTVSVGYTF.